This entry lists 25 T cell receptor beta chains sequenced from one sample in a study of patients and donors after allogeneic stem cell transplantation. TCRdb used MiXCR to reprocess the RT-PCR reads, holding one entry per CDR3 protein. The repertoire holds 80,000 to 90,000 distinct CDR3 sequences, with 48% as singletons. Sequencing was carried out using blood, either unsorted or a sorted T cell fraction (not recorded which). These receptors originate from a human donor who was either an allogeneic HSCT recipient or a stem cell or donor lymphocyte infusion donor (not recorded which). It is not recorded whose cells these are; they may come from a transplant donor.

The gene calls are TRBV10-3 and TRBJ1-4; no clear D. CDR3 length: 14 amino acids. Germline CDR1 ENHRY, CDR2 SYGVKD. Trimming cost V 2 bases and J 7 bases, with 11 bases left between them. CDR3 in amino acids: CAISETRAREKLFF. In DNA, the CDR3 is TGTGCCATCAGTGAGACCCGTGCTCGTGAAAAACTGTTTTTT.

This clonotype was seen more than once but under ten times. V is TRBV5-6 and J is TRBJ1-5; no clear D. The CDR3 consists of 14 residues. The ends were cut back, 3 bases at V and 3 bases at J, with 10 bases in the middle. Germline loops: CDR1 SGHDT, CDR2 YYEEEE. The CDR3 spells CASSSYGANQPQHF. DNA for the CDR3: TGTGCCAGCAGCTCGTACGGTGCCAATCAGCCCCAGCATTTT.

Comment on this clonotype: At one end the junction does not follow the germline gene, possibly because of a read error. This sequence joins TRBV7-9 and TRBJ2-1; the match to TRBD2 covers 7 bases. Looked up from germline, CDR1 is SEHNR and CDR2 is FQNEAQ (reference sequence). This CDR3 has 16 amino acids. CDR3 sequence: CASSLGDYSSYNERFF. The CDR3 DNA is TGTGCCAGCAGCTTAGGGGACTACAGCTCCTACAATGAGCGGTTCTTC.

The chain combines TRBV6-5 with TRBJ1-1; D is unresolved. This CDR3 has 15 residues. Germline CDR1 reads MNHEY; CDR2 reads SVGAGI. Trimming removed 3 bases at V and 6 bases at J, with 17 bases between. The CDR3 is CASSYWVAPGAEAFF. The CDR3 nucleotides read TGTGCCAGCAGTTATTGGGTGGCCCCAGGCGCTGAAGCTTTCTTT.

The chain uses TRBV4-1 and TRBJ1-1; unclear D gene. Looked up from germline, CDR1 is MGHRA and CDR2 is YSYEKL. V was pared by 0 bases and J by 5 bases, with 7 bases between. The CDR3 consists of 13 residues. Here the CDR3 reads CASSQEIRTEAFF. As DNA, the CDR3 is TGCGCCAGCAGCCAAGAAATCAGGACTGAAGCTTTCTTT.

This clonotype appeared a few times. The chain employs TRBV27 and TRBJ1-2; no clear D. Trimming removed 6 bases from V and 0 bases from J, with 11 bases in between. The germline V gene encodes CDR1 MNHEY and CDR2 SMNVEV (reference sequence). There are 14 residues in the CDR3. The CDR3 loop is CASSPKVPNYGYTF. CDR3 DNA sequence: TGTGCCAGCAGCCCTAAGGTGCCTAACTATGGCTACACCTTC.

This clonotype was seen more than once but under ten times. The rearrangement uses TRBV28 and TRBJ1-2; perhaps TRBD1 as D (5 bases). CDR3 length equals 15 residues. With 2 bases removed from V and 1 base from J, the gap between germline ends came to 11 bases. Germline V gives CDR1 MDHEN, CDR2 SYDVKM. In DNA, the CDR3 is TGTGCCAGCAGTTTACGAAGGGGTTATAACTATGGCTACACCTTC. As protein: CASSLRRGYNYGYTF.

This clonotype was counted a few times. This chain links TRBV6-2 or TRBV6-3 with TRBJ1-5, with D perhaps matching TRBD1 (5 bases). V lost 7 bases, J lost 4 bases, and 17 bases lay in between. The length of the CDR3 is 15 residues. Per germline, CDR1 MNHEY and CDR2 SVGEGT. The CDR3 reads CASTQRQTQNQPQHF. In DNA, the CDR3 is TGTGCCAGCACCCAAAGACAGACCCAAAATCAGCCCCAGCATTTT.

Written as DNA, the CDR3 is TGCGCCAGCAGCTTGAGGGGAACTAATGAAAAACTGTTTTTT. Translated, it gives CASSLRGTNEKLFF. The chain has TRBV5-1 and TRBJ1-4; a weak D match, TRBD1 (5 bases). The V end was cut by 1 base, the J end by 1 base, with 5 bases between. The CDR3 loop spans 14 amino acids. The germline gives CDR1 SGHRS, CDR2 YFSETQ.

The V gene is TRBV5-5, the J gene TRBJ1-5; D not certain. This CDR3 region has 19 residues. Germline V gene lookup returns CDR1 SGHKS and CDR2 YYEKEE (reference sequence). Trimming cost V 4 bases and J 0 bases, with 23 bases left between them. The CDR3 sequence is CASSLEFIAIRSSNQPQHF. The CDR3 coding sequence is TGTGCCAGCAGCCTGGAATTCATTGCTATACGGAGTAGCAATCAGCCCCAGCATTTT. Using reference TRBV5-5 and TRBJ1-5 for the parts outside the CDR3, the full variable domain is DAGVTQSPTHLIKTRGQQVTLRCSPISGHKSVSWYQQVLGQGPQFIFQYYEKEERGRGNFPDRFSARQFPNYSSELNVNALLLGDSALYLCASSLEFIAIRSSNQPQHFGDGTRLSIL.

This clonotype was seen a few times. J is TRBJ1-2 and V is TRBV20-1, with 9 bases matching TRBD1. Losses at the gene ends were 0 bases for V and 2 bases for J; bases not matched to a gene: 4. The CDR3 extends over 15 amino acids. CDR1 and CDR2 (germline): DFQATT, SNEGSKA (reference sequence). CDR3 in DNA: TGCAGTGCTAGAGAGACCGGGACAGGGAACTATGGCTACACCTTC. This sequence encodes CSARETGTGNYGYTF.

This clonotype occurred a few times. The V and J genes are TRBV28 and TRBJ1-4; 9 nucleotides line up with TRBD1. V shed 5 bases and J 6 bases; nucleotides not matched to a gene: 7. CDR3 length: 15 amino acids. Per the germline V gene, CDR1 is MDHEN and CDR2 is SYDVKM. CDR3 in amino acids: CASSRTGGRDEKLFF. DNA for the CDR3: TGTGCCAGCAGTAGAACAGGGGGCCGGGATGAAAAACTGTTTTTT.

This clonotype was recorded a few times. This sequence joins TRBV20-1 and TRBJ1-1; D is ambiguous. CDR1 and CDR2 from the germline V gene are DFQATT and SNEGSKA (reference sequence). V was pared by 5 bases and J by 1 base, with 8 bases between. CDR3 length: 12 amino acids. CDR3 loop: CSARNKNTEAFF. CDR3 nucleotides: TGCAGTGCTCGGAACAAGAACACTGAAGCTTTCTTT.

This clonotype showed up many times. The genes are TRBV7-2 and TRBJ1-3, with a possible D match to TRBD1 (5 bases). The CDR3 is made up of 14 amino acids. CDR1 is SGHTA, CDR2 FQGNSA, per germline. The V gene lost 1 base and the J gene lost 3 bases, with 7 bases spanning the gap. For the CDR3, the DNA is TGTGCCAGCAGCTTAGGGCAGGGTGGAAACACCATATATTTT. It translates to CASSLGQGGNTIYF.

This clonotype was seen a few times. V and J are TRBV29-1 and TRBJ1-1; no firm D call. CDR1 and CDR2 from the germline V gene are SQVTM and ANQGSEA. V gave up 6 bases and J gave up 11 bases, with 19 bases separating them. The CDR3 loop spans 12 amino acids. CDR3 loop: CSVLDPQIAAFF. CDR3 nucleotide sequence: TGCAGCGTCTTGGACCCTCAGATTGCCGCTTTCTTT.

This clonotype was counted between two and nine times. The chain has TRBV6-6 and TRBJ1-2; D gene uncertain. V was clipped by 10 bases and J by 4 bases, with 16 bases between them. CDR1 and CDR2 from the germline V gene are MNHNY and SVGAGI (reference sequence). The CDR3 covers 13 residues. The chain's CDR3 is CATWIREAYGYTF. DNA of the CDR3: TGTGCCACATGGATCCGGGAGGCCTATGGCTACACCTTC.

This chain connects TRBV7-9 to TRBJ1-2, with a weak D call TRBD1 (5 bases). CDR1 and CDR2 (germline): SEHNR, FQNEAQ (reference sequence). Deletions cut 10 bases from V and 6 bases from J, with 15 bases between. This CDR3 is built from 12 residues. CDR3 sequence (DNA): TGTGCCACGGTGGGGGATGGGAATGGCTACACCTTC. As protein: CATVGDGNGYTF.

In its sample, this clonotype was seen a few times. CDR3 residues: CASSLVGDEQFF. CDR3 in DNA: TGTGCCAGCAGTTTGGTAGGGGATGAGCAGTTCTTC. The chain combines TRBV12-3 or TRBV12-4 with TRBJ2-1; possibly TRBD1 for D (5 bases). Trimming took 3 bases from V and 8 from J, leaving 8 bases between them. The CDR3 is 12 amino acids.

As regards this clonotype: One junction end does not reproduce the germline sequence, and a read error may be involved. This sequence joins TRBV5-1 and TRBJ1-2; perhaps TRBD1 as D (5 bases). The CDR3 is 13 amino acids. Germline assignment: CDR1 SGHRS and CDR2 YFSETQ. CDR3 DNA sequence: TGCGCCAGCAGTTTGGACAAATACTATGGCTACACCTTC. It is translated as CASSLDKYYGYTF.

The chain is built from TRBV29-1 and TRBJ1-2; maybe TRBD1 (5 bases). V was clipped by 1 base and J by 7 bases, with 7 bases between them. Germline lookup yields CDR1 SQVTM and CDR2 ANQGSEA. The CDR3 sequence is 11 residues long. Written as DNA, the CDR3 is TGCAGCGTTGAAGTGAGGGGTGGCTACACCTTC. This codes for CSVEVRGGYTF.

The rearrangement links TRBV2 to TRBJ1-6; tentative D call: TRBD1 (6 bases). Deletions cut 7 bases from V and 0 bases from J, with 16 bases between. This CDR3 has 17 amino acids. Germline loops: CDR1 SNHLY, CDR2 FYNNEI. The CDR3 sequence is CASNDEDRSSYNSPLHF. CDR3 nucleotides: TGTGCCAGCAACGACGAGGACAGAAGCTCCTATAATTCACCCCTCCACTTT.

The chain joins TRBV5-1 to TRBJ2-3; D is perhaps TRBD2 (6 bases). Trimming removed 2 bases from V and 4 bases from J, with 11 bases in between. This CDR3 region has 14 residues. Germline V lookup: CDR1 SGHRS, CDR2 YFSETQ. Written as DNA, the CDR3 is TGCGCCAGCAGCTTTGAGCGGGTTCCAGATACGCAGTATTTT. Protein sequence: CASSFERVPDTQYF.

The gene calls are TRBV4-1 and TRBJ1-1, with D unclear. CDR3 length equals 17 residues. The germline V gene has CDR1 MGHRA and CDR2 YSYEKL. Trimming cost V 3 bases and J 2 bases, with 19 bases left between them. As DNA, the CDR3 is TGCGCCAGCAGCCATTTTATACTAGGAGGGAGCAACACTGAAGCTTTCTTT. Encoded protein: CASSHFILGGSNTEAFF.

This clonotype was detected only a few times. V is TRBV4-2 and J is TRBJ1-4; 7 bases agree with TRBD1. Germline V gene sequence: CDR1 LGHNA, CDR2 YNFKEQ. CDR3 size: 14 residues. Trimming cost V 6 bases and J 5 bases; bases outside gene matches: 6. CDR3 coding DNA: TGTGCCAGCAGGCAACCGGGACAGAATGAAAAACTGTTTTTT. Protein: CASRQPGQNEKLFF.

The chain combines TRBV7-2 with TRBJ1-6; tentatively, D is TRBD1 (6 bases). Germline values: CDR1 SGHTA, CDR2 FQGNSA. Trimming pared 1 base from V and 9 bases from J, leaving 10 bases between. This CDR3 is 14 amino acids long. This chain's CDR3 is CASSLDRGRSPLHF. DNA for the CDR3: TGTGCCAGCAGCTTAGACCGGGGGCGTTCACCCCTCCACTTT. The full variable domain, rest sourced from reference TRBV7-2 and TRBJ1-6, is GAGVSQSPSNKVTEKGKDVELRCDPISGHTALYWYRQSLGQGLEFLIYFQGNSAPDKSGLPSDRFSAERTGGSVSTLTIQRTQQEDSAVYLCASSLDRGRSPLHFGNGTRLTVT.